These 5 T cell receptor beta chains came from one sample sequenced in a study of T-cell reconstitution after alpha-beta-depleted transplantation in children. Unique molecular identifiers were incorporated during preparation of the TCRbeta library. Each CDR3 protein is one row after TCRdb ran MiXCR on the PCR reads. The repertoire has approximately 82,000 distinct CDR3 sequences, roughly 20% of them found once; the top ten carry 45% to 55%. The sample consisted of PBMCs, mostly from graft donor cells, taken 360 days after TCRalphabeta/CD19-depleted stem cell transplant. The receptors derive from a male patient aged 2 to 10 who had a stem cell transplant for acute lymphoblastic leukemia, so the T cells may come from the graft donor.

This clonotype was detected only a few times. The chain recombines TRBV5-1 with TRBJ2-7; D uncertain. There are 15 residues in the CDR3. V lost 1 base and J 0 bases, leaving 11 bases between the germline ends. Germline V lookup: CDR1 SGHRS, CDR2 YFSETQ. CDR3 sequence: CASSLYPSGSYEQYF. For the CDR3, the DNA is TGCGCCAGCAGCTTGTATCCATCCGGCTCCTACGAGCAGTACTTC.

The chain uses TRBV12-3 or TRBV12-4 and TRBJ2-1; D call uncertain. V shed 4 bases and J shed 7 bases, with 8 bases lying between them. The CDR3 consists of 12 residues. CDR3 residues: CASSWGLNEQFF. CDR3 in DNA: TGTGCCAGCAGTTGGGGATTAAATGAGCAGTTCTTC.

This clonotype came up a few times. The gene calls are TRBV20-1 and TRBJ2-1; possibly TRBD1 or TRBD2 for D (5 bases each). Per germline, CDR1 DFQATT and CDR2 SNEGSKA (reference sequence). The CDR3 is made up of 14 amino acids. Trimming removed 3 bases from V and 0 bases from J, with 9 bases in between. CDR3 nucleotides: TGCAGTGCTAGGGGGGAAAGCTCCTACAATGAGCAGTTCTTC. This encodes CSARGESSYNEQFF.

This clonotype showed up just a few times. One junction end does not reproduce the germline sequence, and a read error may be involved. V is TRBV7-9 and J is TRBJ2-1; TRBD2 agrees at 9 bases. CDR1 is SEHNR and CDR2 is FQNEAQ in the germline V gene (reference sequence). CDR3 length: 12 amino acids. The chain's CDR3 is CASSFYAGTSNF. Here the CDR3 DNA reads TGTGCCAGCAGCTTCTACGCCGGGACTAGCAACTTC.

This clonotype turned up a few times. This chain connects TRBV5-1 to TRBJ2-1, with D unresolved. V lost 0 bases and J 9 bases, leaving 7 bases between the germline ends. The CDR3 loop spans 12 amino acids. CDR1 is SGHRS, CDR2 YFSETQ, per germline. The CDR3 DNA reads as TGCGCCAGCAGCTTGGCAGTGGGTGAGCAGTTCTTC. This sequence encodes CASSLAVGEQFF. Supplemented by reference TRBV5-1 and TRBJ2-1, the full variable domain reads KAGVTQTPRYLIKTRGQQVTLSCSPISGHRSVSWYQQTPGQGLQFLFEYFSETQRNKGNFPGRFSGRQFSNSRSEMNVSTLELGDSALYLCASSLAVGEQFFGPGTRLTVL.